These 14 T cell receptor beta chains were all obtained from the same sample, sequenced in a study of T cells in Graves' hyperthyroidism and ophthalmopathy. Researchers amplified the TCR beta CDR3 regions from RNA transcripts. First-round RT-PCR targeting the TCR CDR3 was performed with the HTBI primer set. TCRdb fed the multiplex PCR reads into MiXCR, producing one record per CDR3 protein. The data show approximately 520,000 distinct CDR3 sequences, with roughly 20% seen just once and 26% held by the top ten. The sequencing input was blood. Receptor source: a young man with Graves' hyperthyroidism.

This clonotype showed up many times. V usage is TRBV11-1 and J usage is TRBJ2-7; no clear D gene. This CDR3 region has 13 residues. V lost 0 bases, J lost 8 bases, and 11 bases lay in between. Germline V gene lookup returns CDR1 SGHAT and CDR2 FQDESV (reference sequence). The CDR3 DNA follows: TGTGCCAGCAGCTTAGCGAAGGGCGGCAAGCAGTACTTC. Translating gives CASSLAKGGKQYF.

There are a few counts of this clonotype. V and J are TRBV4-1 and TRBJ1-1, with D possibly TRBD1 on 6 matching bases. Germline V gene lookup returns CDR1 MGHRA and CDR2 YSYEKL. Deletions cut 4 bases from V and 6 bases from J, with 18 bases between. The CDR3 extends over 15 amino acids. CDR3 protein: CASSRGHLGTAEAFF. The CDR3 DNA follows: TGCGCCAGCAGCCGGGGACACCTTGGGACCGCTGAAGCTTTCTTT.

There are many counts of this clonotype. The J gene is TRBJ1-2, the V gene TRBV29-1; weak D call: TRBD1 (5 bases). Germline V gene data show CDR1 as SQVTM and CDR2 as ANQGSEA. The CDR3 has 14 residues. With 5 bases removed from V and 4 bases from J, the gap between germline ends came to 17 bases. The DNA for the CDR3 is TGCAGCGTTCAGGGCGGGGATTTAGGCTATGGCTACACCTTC. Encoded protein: CSVQGGDLGYGYTF.

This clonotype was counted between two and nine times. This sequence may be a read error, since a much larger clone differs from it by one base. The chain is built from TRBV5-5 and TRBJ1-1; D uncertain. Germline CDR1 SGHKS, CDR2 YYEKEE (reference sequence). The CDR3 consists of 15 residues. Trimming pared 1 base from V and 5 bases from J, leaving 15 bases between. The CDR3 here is CASSLSACGWTEAFF. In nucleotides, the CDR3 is TGTGCCAGCAGCTTGTCCGCTTGCGGGTGGACTGAAGCTTTCTTT. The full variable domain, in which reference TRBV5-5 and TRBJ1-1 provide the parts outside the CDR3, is DAGVTQSPTHLIKTRGQQVTLRCSPISGHKSVSWYQQVLGQGPQFIFQYYEKEERGRGNFPDRFSARQFPNYSSELNVNALLLGDSALYLCASSLSACGWTEAFFGQGTRLTVV.

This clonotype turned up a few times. CDR3 region: CASSYRRTSNTGELFF. The CDR3 coding sequence is TGTGCCAGCAGTTACCGCAGGACCAGCAACACCGGGGAGCTGTTTTTT. The gene calls are TRBV6-5 and TRBJ2-2, with D unresolved. The CDR3 spans 16 residues. Trimming cost V 2 bases and J 2 bases, with 12 bases left between them. The germline gives CDR1 MNHEY, CDR2 SVGAGI.

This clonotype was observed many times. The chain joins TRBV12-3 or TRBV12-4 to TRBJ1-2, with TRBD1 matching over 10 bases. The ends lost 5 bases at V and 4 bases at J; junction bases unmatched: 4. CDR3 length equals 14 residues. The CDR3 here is CASSPGQGSYGYTF. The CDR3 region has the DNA TGTGCCAGCAGTCCGGGACAGGGGTCCTATGGCTACACCTTC.

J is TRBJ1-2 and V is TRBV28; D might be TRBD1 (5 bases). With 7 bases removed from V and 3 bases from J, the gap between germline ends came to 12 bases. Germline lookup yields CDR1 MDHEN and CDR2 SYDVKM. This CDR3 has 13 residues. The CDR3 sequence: CASTDRNYYGYTF. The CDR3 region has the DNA TGTGCCAGCACCGACAGAAATTACTATGGCTACACCTTC.

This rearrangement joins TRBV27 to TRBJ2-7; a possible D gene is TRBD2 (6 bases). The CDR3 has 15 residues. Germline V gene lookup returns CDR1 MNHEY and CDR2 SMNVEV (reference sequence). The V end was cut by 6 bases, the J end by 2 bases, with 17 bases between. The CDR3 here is CASSLGGIGPYEQYF. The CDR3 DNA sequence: TGTGCCAGCAGCTTGGGGGGTATCGGGCCCTACGAGCAGTACTTC.

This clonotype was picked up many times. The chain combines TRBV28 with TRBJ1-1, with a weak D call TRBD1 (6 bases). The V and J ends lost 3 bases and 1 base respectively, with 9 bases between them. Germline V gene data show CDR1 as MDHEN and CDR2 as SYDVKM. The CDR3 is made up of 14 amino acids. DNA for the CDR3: TGTGCCAGCAGTTTGCCGGGACAGAACACTGAAGCTTTCTTT. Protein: CASSLPGQNTEAFF.

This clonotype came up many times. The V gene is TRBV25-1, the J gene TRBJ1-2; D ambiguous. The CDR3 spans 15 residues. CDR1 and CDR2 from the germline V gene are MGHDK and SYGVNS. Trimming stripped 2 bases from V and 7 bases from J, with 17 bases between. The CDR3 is CASSEGQTSGSGYTF. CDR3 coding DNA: TGTGCCAGCAGTGAAGGGCAGACCAGTGGAAGTGGCTACACCTTC.

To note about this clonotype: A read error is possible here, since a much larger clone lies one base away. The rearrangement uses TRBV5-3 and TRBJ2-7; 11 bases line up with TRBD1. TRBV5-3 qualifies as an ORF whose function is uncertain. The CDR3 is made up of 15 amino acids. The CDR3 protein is CATSKRGQGVYEQCF. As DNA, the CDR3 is TGTGCCACCTCAAAAAGGGGACAGGGGGTCTACGAGCAGTGCTTC.

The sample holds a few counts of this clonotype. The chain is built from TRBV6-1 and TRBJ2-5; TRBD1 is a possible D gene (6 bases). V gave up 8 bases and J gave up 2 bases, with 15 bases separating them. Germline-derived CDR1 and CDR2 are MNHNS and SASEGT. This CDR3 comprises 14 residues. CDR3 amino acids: CASQNRASQETQYF. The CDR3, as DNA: TGTGCCAGCCAGAACAGGGCTTCTCAAGAGACCCAGTACTTC.

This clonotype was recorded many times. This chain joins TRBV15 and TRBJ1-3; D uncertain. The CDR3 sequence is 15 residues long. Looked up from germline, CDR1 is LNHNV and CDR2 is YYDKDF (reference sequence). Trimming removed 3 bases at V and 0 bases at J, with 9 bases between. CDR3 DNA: TGTGCCACCAGCAGGACGGGAGTCTCTGGAAACACCATATATTTT. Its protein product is CATSRTGVSGNTIYF.

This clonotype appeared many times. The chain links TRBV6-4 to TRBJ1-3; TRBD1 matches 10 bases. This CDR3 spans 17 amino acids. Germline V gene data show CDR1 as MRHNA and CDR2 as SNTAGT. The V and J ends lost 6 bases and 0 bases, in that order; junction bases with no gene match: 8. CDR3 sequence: CASRSGDRGNSGNTIYF. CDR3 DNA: TGTGCCAGCAGATCCGGGGACAGGGGAAACTCTGGAAACACCATATATTTT.